The rows below give T cell receptor beta chains drawn from one sample of a study of type 1 regulatory T cells. For these TCRs, the target antigens are not known. One entry per CDR3 protein, called by TCRdb with MiXCR from the reads. Here the sample spans fewer than 80,000 distinct CDR3 sequences, around 20% being singletons. The sample taken for sequencing was cultured type 1 regulatory T (Tr1) cells, either the whole culture or a sorted fraction (not recorded which). All receptors derive from a human donor in good health. Both conserved end residues are part of each CDR3.

v_call cdr3_aa
TRBV7-2 CASSPQGSTDTQYF
TRBV9 CASSVAGQYFSGNTIYF
TRBV19 CASRLARSGGDTQYF
TRBV15 CVTSRDFRTSGAF
TRBV5-5 CASSFVTPETQYF
TRBV20-1 CSAETSGRTDTQYF
TRBV27 CASGWSAGGTGELFF
TRBV7-2 CASSLRANTIYF
TRBV19 CASSSPLGQSNYGYTF
TRBV24-1 CATSVTGKGENNEQFF
TRBV20-1 CSARVRREAYEQYF
TRBV28 CASSTRTGTAKEAFF
TRBV7-8 CASNRQGGTQYF
TRBV29-1 CSAGPPGRTDTQYF
TRBV7-8 CASSLGGREAYEQYF
TRBV18 CASSQNRASSYNEQFF
TRBV3-1 CASSQGSSGSEQFF
TRBV12-3/TRBV12-4 CASSLARGANVLTF
TRBV20-1 CSARDPQRSPGELFF
TRBV7-2 CASSSTRYQETQYF